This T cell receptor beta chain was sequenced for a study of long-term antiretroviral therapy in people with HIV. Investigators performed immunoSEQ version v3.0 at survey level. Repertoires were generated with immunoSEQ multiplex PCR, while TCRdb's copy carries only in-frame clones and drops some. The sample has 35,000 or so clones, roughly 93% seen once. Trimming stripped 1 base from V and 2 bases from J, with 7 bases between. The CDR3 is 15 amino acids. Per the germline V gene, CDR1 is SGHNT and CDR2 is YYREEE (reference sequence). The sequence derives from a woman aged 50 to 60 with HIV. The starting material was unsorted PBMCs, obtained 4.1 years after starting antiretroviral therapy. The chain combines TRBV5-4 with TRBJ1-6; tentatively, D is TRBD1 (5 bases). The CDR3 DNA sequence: TGTGCCAGCAGCTTGACAGGTCCCTATAATTCACCCCTCCACTTT. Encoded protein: CASSLTGPYNSPLHF. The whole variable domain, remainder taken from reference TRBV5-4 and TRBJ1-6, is ETGVTQSPTHLIKTRGQQVTLRCSSQSGHNTVSWYQQALGQGPQFIFQYYREEENGRGNFPPRFSGLQFPNYSSELNVNALELDDSALYLCASSLTGPYNSPLHFGNGTRLTVT.